Listed below are T cell receptor beta chains from one sample, sequenced in a study of radiotherapy plus CTLA-4 blockade in lung cancer. Libraries were prepared by immunoSEQ multiplex PCR; TCRdb keeps only in-frame clonotypes and omits some of them. This table holds roughly 98,000 clones, around 81% found once. The material sequenced was peripheral blood, taken from a patient treated with radiotherapy plus ipilimumab. The receptors come from a human donor with non-small cell lung cancer that progressed on radiotherapy plus ipilimumab. The CDR3 runs from the conserved cysteine through the conserved F or W. The D gene is left open where the match is weak. Size values are once, few and many counts, or a class for expanded clones, and some rows have none.

V: TRBV7-9; size: few; length: 14; D: -; J: TRBJ1-5; CDR3: CASSLAVSNQPQHF; DNA: TGTGCCAGCAGCTTAGCAGTAAGCAATCAGCCCCAGCATTTT
V: TRBV7-8; size: -; length: 18; D: TRBD1; J: TRBJ1-2; CDR3: CASSLRVGGTGSNYGYTF; DNA: TGTGCCAGCAGCTTACGAGTGGGCGGGACAGGGAGTAACTATGGCTACACCTTC
V: TRBV29-1; size: -; length: 14; D: TRBD2; J: TRBJ2-5; CDR3: CSVRLAGSQETQYF; DNA: TGCAGCGTCAGACTAGCGGGGAGCCAAGAGACCCAGTACTTC
V: TRBV27; size: -; length: 16; D: TRBD2; J: TRBJ2-7; CDR3: CASSLTRGTSPREQYF; DNA: TGTGCCAGCAGTCTAACGCGGGGGACCTCGCCGCGGGAGCAGTACTTC
V: TRBV2; size: -; length: 13; D: -; J: TRBJ2-7; CDR3: CASKDLPSYEQYF; DNA: TGTGCCAGCAAAGACCTACCTAGCTACGAGCAGTACTTC
V: TRBV27; size: -; length: 15; D: TRBD1; J: TRBJ2-7; CDR3: CASSLLGRGLYEQYF; DNA: TGTGCCAGCAGTTTATTGGGCAGGGGGCTCTACGAGCAGTACTTC
V: TRBV6-1; size: -; length: 15; D: TRBD1; J: TRBJ2-2; CDR3: CASSMGQASTGELFF; DNA: TGTGCCAGCAGCATGGGACAGGCATCCACCGGGGAGCTGTTTTTT
V: TRBV5-1; size: -; length: 17; D: -; J: TRBJ2-1; CDR3: CASSLPTGPRLVYEQFF; DNA: TGCGCCAGCAGCTTGCCTACAGGGCCCCGCTTGGTCTATGAGCAGTTCTTC
V: TRBV10-3; size: -; length: 14; D: TRBD2; J: TRBJ2-5; CDR3: CAISDSGGQETQYF; DNA: TGTGCCATCAGTGATAGCGGGGGCCAAGAGACCCAGTACTTC
V: TRBV4-2; size: -; length: 16; D: -; J: TRBJ2-1; CDR3: CASSQAGETGTNEQFF; DNA: TGTGCCAGCAGCCAAGCTGGGGAGACAGGAACCAATGAGCAGTTCTTC
V: TRBV2; size: -; length: 11; D: -; J: TRBJ2-1; CDR3: CASNSYNEQFF; DNA: TGTGCCAGCAATTCCTACAATGAGCAGTTCTTC
V: TRBV6-1; size: once; length: 15; D: -; J: TRBJ2-7; CDR3: CASSEAPGGPYEQYF; DNA: TGTGCCAGCAGTGAAGCGCCCGGGGGGCCCTACGAGCAGTACTTC
V: TRBV19; size: -; length: 13; D: TRBD1; J: TRBJ2-3; CDR3: CASSPGGVDTQYF; DNA: TGTGCCAGTAGCCCAGGGGGAGTAGATACGCAGTATTTT
V: TRBV5-4; size: -; length: 12; D: -; J: TRBJ1-1; CDR3: CASSLEQVEAFF; DNA: TGTGCCAGCAGCTTGGAACAGGTTGAAGCTTTCTTT
V: TRBV10-3; size: -; length: 15; D: TRBD2; J: TRBJ2-5; CDR3: CAIGWPAGVGETQYF; DNA: TGTGCCATCGGGTGGCCAGCGGGAGTAGGGGAGACCCAGTACTTC
V: TRBV6-1; size: -; length: 14; D: -; J: TRBJ1-2; CDR3: CASSALRDPYGYTF; DNA: TGTGCCAGCAGTGCGCTCCGGGACCCTTATGGCTACACCTTC
V: TRBV28; size: once; length: 15; D: TRBD2; J: TRBJ2-5; CDR3: CASSLSSGGPGTQYF; DNA: TGTGCCAGCAGTTTATCTAGCGGGGGGCCTGGGACCCAGTACTTC
V: TRBV4-3; size: -; length: 16; D: -; J: TRBJ1-2; CDR3: CASSQQWGGINYGYTF; DNA: TGCGCCAGCAGCCAACAGTGGGGGGGCATAAACTATGGCTACACCTTC
V: TRBV5-6; size: -; length: 18; D: TRBD1; J: TRBJ2-2; CDR3: CASSSDRGPPVNTGELFF; DNA: TGTGCCAGCAGCTCGGACAGGGGGCCACCCGTCAACACCGGGGAGCTGTTTTTT
V: TRBV9; size: -; length: 15; D: TRBD1; J: TRBJ1-2; CDR3: CASTPGQGANYGYTF; DNA: TGTGCCAGCACCCCAGGACAGGGGGCTAACTATGGCTACACCTTC
V: TRBV6-5; size: many; length: 14; D: -; J: TRBJ2-7; CDR3: CASSRGGASYEQYF; DNA: TGTGCCAGCAGTAGGGGTGGCGCATCCTACGAGCAGTACTTC
V: TRBV28; size: few; length: 13; D: -; J: TRBJ2-2; CDR3: CASHWGITGELFF; DNA: TGTGCCAGCCACTGGGGCATCACCGGGGAGCTGTTTTTT
V: TRBV9; size: -; length: 13; D: -; J: TRBJ1-1; CDR3: CASARDMNTEAFF; DNA: TGTGCCAGCGCACGGGACATGAACACTGAAGCTTTCTTT
V: TRBV9; size: -; length: 15; D: -; J: TRBJ2-7; CDR3: CASSVRADSSYEQYF; DNA: TGTGCCAGCAGCGTACGGGCGGACAGCTCCTACGAGCAGTACTTC
V: TRBV7-3; size: -; length: 15; D: -; J: TRBJ2-5; CDR3: CASSSSAGAWETQYF; DNA: TGTGCCAGCAGCTCATCCGCGGGGGCCTGGGAGACCCAGTACTTC
V: TRBV28; size: -; length: 15; D: -; J: TRBJ1-5; CDR3: CASTTEQGGNQPQHF; DNA: TGTGCCAGCACCACCGAGCAGGGTGGCAATCAGCCCCAGCATTTT
V: TRBV11-2; size: -; length: 17; D: -; J: TRBJ2-2; CDR3: CASSPTATGRGTGELFF; DNA: TGTGCCAGCAGCCCAACCGCAACAGGGAGGGGCACCGGGGAGCTGTTTTTT
V: TRBV9; size: -; length: 15; D: -; J: TRBJ2-5; CDR3: CASSAEAGARETQYF; DNA: TGTGCCAGCAGCGCAGAGGCGGGGGCGAGGGAGACCCAGTACTTC
V: TRBV5-1; size: once; length: 16; D: -; J: TRBJ1-5; CDR3: CASSLGWGSENQPQHF; DNA: TGCGCCAGCAGCTTGGGTTGGGGGTCGGAGAATCAGCCCCAGCATTTT
V: TRBV2; size: -; length: 15; D: TRBD2; J: TRBJ2-7; CDR3: CASSEVAGGRYEQYF; DNA: TGTGCCAGCAGTGAGGTAGCGGGAGGGCGGTACGAGCAGTACTTC
V: TRBV7-2; size: -; length: 16; D: TRBD2; J: TRBJ2-1; CDR3: CASSFIAGGSYNEQFF; DNA: TGTGCCAGCAGCTTTATAGCGGGAGGGTCCTACAATGAGCAGTTCTTC
V: TRBV10-3; size: few; length: 13; D: TRBD1; J: TRBJ1-1; CDR3: CAIQPGQDFEAFF; DNA: TGTGCCATCCAACCGGGACAGGACTTTGAAGCTTTCTTT
V: TRBV7-2; size: -; length: 16; D: -; J: TRBJ1-1; CDR3: CASSPPRGSQHTEAFF; DNA: TGTGCCAGCAGCCCCCCAAGGGGGAGCCAACACACTGAAGCTTTCTTT
V: TRBV4-2; size: -; length: 17; D: TRBD2; J: TRBJ2-3; CDR3: CASSQLGSGGRTDTQYF; DNA: TGTGCCAGCAGCCAATTAGGTAGCGGGGGGCGCACAGATACGCAGTATTTT
V: TRBV5-1; size: -; length: 17; D: TRBD2; J: TRBJ2-7; CDR3: CASSPGTSGTVVYEQYF; DNA: TGCGCCAGCAGCCCCGGGACTAGCGGGACCGTCGTCTACGAGCAGTACTTC
V: TRBV28; size: -; length: 18; D: -; J: TRBJ2-7; CDR3: CASNPHQFSRGDSYEQYF; DNA: TGTGCCAGCAACCCACACCAATTTTCCAGGGGGGACTCCTACGAGCAGTACTTC
V: TRBV5-6; size: -; length: 16; D: -; J: TRBJ2-5; CDR3: CASSPLGSGGSETQYF; DNA: TGTGCCAGCAGCCCACTCGGCAGCGGAGGCTCAGAGACCCAGTACTTC
V: TRBV9; size: -; length: 16; D: -; J: TRBJ1-4; CDR3: CASSIGIRADNEKLFF; DNA: TGTGCCAGCAGCATCGGAATCCGGGCCGACAATGAAAAACTGTTTTTT
V: TRBV7-3; size: -; length: 19; D: -; J: TRBJ1-1; CDR3: CASSLVPLEHRNWNTEAFF; DNA: TGTGCCAGCAGCTTAGTACCTTTGGAACATCGAAACTGGAACACTGAAGCCTTCTTT
V: TRBV30; size: -; length: 12; D: -; J: TRBJ1-1; CDR3: CAWMRGWTEAFF; DNA: TGTGCCTGGATGCGGGGATGGACTGAAGCTTTCTTT
V: TRBV9; size: -; length: 15; D: -; J: TRBJ2-2; CDR3: CASSEGFTNTGELFF; DNA: TGTGCCAGCAGCGAGGGGTTCACGAACACCGGGGAGCTGTTTTTT
V: TRBV19; size: -; length: 17; D: TRBD1; J: TRBJ1-5; CDR3: CASRTLGGVGSNQPQHF; DNA: TGTGCCAGTAGAACCTTAGGGGGCGTGGGGAGCAATCAGCCCCAGCATTTT
V: TRBV10-3; size: -; length: 12; D: -; J: TRBJ1-3; CDR3: CAIRGSGNTIYF; DNA: TGTGCCATCAGGGGCTCTGGAAACACCATATATTTT
V: TRBV19; size: -; length: 15; D: -; J: TRBJ2-7; CDR3: CASSTTYQGRGEQYF; DNA: TGTGCCAGTAGTACAACATATCAGGGGCGAGGAGAGCAGTACTTC
V: TRBV7-2; size: -; length: 19; D: TRBD1; J: TRBJ1-4; CDR3: CASSLDVGQGAPQLEKLFF; DNA: TGTGCCAGCAGCTTGGATGTTGGACAGGGGGCTCCCCAGCTTGAAAAACTGTTTTTT
V: TRBV19; size: few; length: 13; D: -; J: TRBJ1-5; CDR3: CASTEESNQPQHF; DNA: TGTGCCAGCACAGAGGAAAGCAATCAGCCCCAGCATTTT
V: TRBV7-2; size: once; length: 15; D: -; J: TRBJ1-5; CDR3: CASSLAATSNQPQHF; DNA: TGTGCCAGCAGCTTAGCCGCAACTAGCAATCAGCCCCAGCATTTT
V: TRBV19; size: -; length: 17; D: -; J: TRBJ1-4; CDR3: CASSNPRDVATNEKLFF; DNA: TGTGCCAGTAGTAACCCCCGGGACGTAGCAACTAATGAAAAACTGTTTTTT
V: TRBV13; size: -; length: 17; D: TRBD2; J: TRBJ2-3; CDR3: CASSPPARLAVTDTQYF; DNA: TGTGCCAGCAGCCCACCAGCTAGACTAGCGGTGACAGATACGCAGTATTTT
V: TRBV5-1; size: -; length: 15; D: TRBD2; J: TRBJ2-7; CDR3: CASRDIAGNTYEQYF; DNA: TGCGCCAGCAGGGACATAGCGGGCAACACCTACGAGCAGTACTTC
V: TRBV27; size: -; length: 19; D: TRBD1; J: TRBJ2-6; CDR3: CASSPSPGQGGSGANVLTF; DNA: TGTGCCAGCAGTCCCTCCCCCGGACAGGGGGGCTCTGGGGCCAACGTCCTGACTTTC
V: TRBV5-4; size: -; length: 13; D: TRBD1; J: TRBJ1-2; CDR3: CASSTGGNYGYTF; DNA: TGTGCCAGCAGCACAGGGGGAAACTATGGCTACACCTTC